This passage covers 25 T cell receptor beta chains from one sample sequenced in a study of T and B cells in COVID-19 patients. Each TRB amplification used 250-500 ng of genomic DNA from blood. TRB rearrangements were amplified by multiplex PCR with BIOMED2 TRB-A/B primers. From the multiplex PCR reads, TCRdb called clonotypes with MiXCR, one entry per CDR3 protein. The sample lists around 7,200 distinct CDR3 sequences, around 33% occurring once. The sample was blood. The receptor set was obtained from a human donor who had recovered from COVID-19.

The gene calls are TRBV10-3 and TRBJ1-5; D is perhaps TRBD1 (5 bases). The CDR3 consists of 11 residues. Germline CDR1 ENHRY, CDR2 SYGVKD. The germline V and J ends were trimmed by 10 bases and 7 bases, with 11 bases remaining between them. CDR3 sequence (DNA): TGTGCCACAGGGATAGGGCAGCCCCAGCATTTT. Translating gives CATGIGQPQHF.

This sequence joins TRBV12-3 or TRBV12-4 and TRBJ2-3, with D perhaps TRBD2 (6 bases). This CDR3 is built from 16 residues. V was trimmed by 3 bases and J by 0 bases, leaving 13 bases between them. The CDR3 spells CASSFGAGFSTDTQYF. CDR3 bases: TGTGCCAGCAGTTTTGGGGCGGGGTTCAGCACAGATACGCAGTATTTT.

The CDR3, as DNA: TGTGCCAGCAGCCAGGCCCCCACAGGGTGGAGGGGCTACACCTTC. This gives the protein CASSQAPTGWRGYTF. This chain joins TRBV7-3 and TRBJ1-2; possible D gene TRBD1, 6 bases. The CDR3 is 15 residues long. Per the germline V gene, CDR1 is SGHTA and CDR2 is FQGTGA. V lost 5 bases to trimming and J lost 8 bases, with 21 bases between them.

The V gene is TRBV6-1, the J gene TRBJ1-6; D is undetermined. V was pared by 7 bases and J by 8 bases, with 15 bases between. There are 14 residues in the CDR3. CDR1 and CDR2 from the germline V gene are MNHNS and SASEGT. CDR3 nucleotides: TGTGCCAGCACCCGGAGGGCAGAGGATTCACCCCTCCACTTT. Protein product: CASTRRAEDSPLHF.

Judged by abundance, this clonotype is medium-sized. The J gene is TRBJ1-6, the V gene TRBV5-5, with D possibly matching TRBD1 (5 bases). The V gene lost 7 bases and the J gene lost 10 bases, with 24 bases spanning the gap. The CDR3 totals 16 residues. Looked up from germline, CDR1 is SGHKS and CDR2 is YYEKEE (reference sequence). The CDR3 region has the DNA TGTGCCAGCTGCCAAGGGGTGAACAGGTTGATGTCACCCCTCCACTTT. This gives the protein CASCQGVNRLMSPLHF.

The chain has TRBV28 and TRBJ1-5, with D unresolved. This CDR3 region has 11 residues. Germline values: CDR1 MDHEN, CDR2 SYDVKM. The V and J ends lost 2 bases and 10 bases respectively, with 6 bases between them. The CDR3, as DNA: TGTGCCAGCAGTTTAGGGATTCCCCAGCATTTT. Its protein is CASSLGIPQHF.

The rearrangement uses TRBV18 and TRBJ1-4; 9 bases are shared with TRBD1. The germline CDR1 and CDR2 sequences are KGHSH and LQKENI. V was clipped by 4 bases and J by 0 bases; unmatched bases: 9. The CDR3 totals 18 residues. In nucleotides, the CDR3 is TGTGCCAGCTCACGATATACGGGACAGGGCGCAACTAATGAAAAACTGTTTTTT. Encoded protein: CASSRYTGQGATNEKLFF.

This clonotype counts as large. The CDR3, as DNA: TGTGCCAGCAGCACCGACAGGGTCCTTCCCACAGATACGCAGTATTTT. Amino acid sequence: CASSTDRVLPTDTQYF. The chain employs TRBV13 and TRBJ2-3; 7 nucleotides line up with TRBD1. From germline, CDR1 is PRHDT and CDR2 FYEKMQ (reference sequence). The length of the CDR3 is 16 residues. The V gene end was trimmed by 5 bases and the J gene end by 2 bases; junction bases not matched to a gene: 10.

The rearrangement joins TRBV13 to TRBJ1-2; 8 positions match TRBD1. The CDR3 covers 14 residues. After removal of 5 bases from V and 3 bases from J, the junction contained 5 bases not matched to a gene. CDR1 is PRHDT, CDR2 FYEKMQ, per germline (reference sequence). CDR3 sequence: CASSQGTGHYGYTF. The DNA of the CDR3 is TGTGCCAGCAGCCAAGGGACAGGCCACTATGGCTACACCTTC.

This clonotype has a handful of counts. CDR3 protein: CATSMIQTGGWYGYTF. The CDR3 bases are TGTGCCACCAGCATGATACAGACAGGGGGCTGGTATGGCTACACCTTC. This chain connects TRBV15 to TRBJ1-2, with TRBD1 identical over 10 bases. The CDR3 extends over 16 amino acids. Trimming cost V 4 bases and J 5 bases; bases outside gene matches: 10. The germline gives CDR1 LNHNV, CDR2 YYDKDF (reference sequence).

J is TRBJ1-3 and V is TRBV7-2; no clear D gene. Germline CDR1 is SGHTA and CDR2 is FQGNSA. CDR3 length equals 16 residues. Trimming removed 5 bases at V and 0 bases at J, with 14 bases between. This chain's CDR3 is CASSPNGGSSGNTIYF. CDR3 DNA sequence: TGTGCCAGCAGCCCGAACGGAGGGTCCTCTGGAAACACCATATATTTT.

This sequence joins TRBV5-4 and TRBJ2-5; D assignment may be TRBD1 or TRBD2 (6 bases each). Per the germline V gene, CDR1 is SGHNT and CDR2 is YYREEE (reference sequence). The CDR3 contains 18 residues. Deletions cut 5 bases from V and 0 bases from J, with 23 bases between. The CDR3 nucleotides read TGTGCCAGCAGTCCGAGAGGGGGGATCGGGGAGTACCAAGAGACCCAGTACTTC. It codes for CASSPRGGIGEYQETQYF.

This clonotype has more than one count but fewer than ten. The chain employs TRBV6-5 and TRBJ1-1; a possible D gene is TRBD1 (6 bases). The germline V gene has CDR1 MNHEY and CDR2 SVGAGI. V lost 10 bases and J lost 4, with 19 bases in between. The CDR3 consists of 14 residues. CDR3: CATFMGGIGTEAFF. The CDR3 coding sequence is TGTGCCACCTTTATGGGGGGCATCGGCACTGAAGCTTTCTTT.

V is TRBV24-1 and J is TRBJ2-1, with a possible D match to TRBD2 (5 bases). CDR3 length: 13 residues. The V end was cut by 6 bases, the J end by 6 bases, with 11 bases between. CDR1 is KGHDR, CDR2 SFDVKD, per germline. The CDR3 protein is CATSLRSGNEQFF. In DNA, the CDR3 is TGTGCCACCAGTTTGAGGAGCGGCAATGAGCAGTTCTTC.

The rearrangement links TRBV5-1 to TRBJ2-1; D perhaps matches TRBD2 (5 bases). The V gene's germline CDR1 is SGHRS and CDR2 YFSETQ. This CDR3 has 15 amino acids. Trimming stripped 1 base from V and 3 bases from J, with 11 bases between. CDR3 residues: CASSLIEGRYNEQFF. CDR3 coding DNA: TGCGCCAGCAGCTTGATCGAGGGCCGCTACAATGAGCAGTTCTTC.

Relative to its sample, this clonotype is medium-sized. This chain joins TRBV19 and TRBJ1-2; maybe TRBD1 (6 bases). Between the trimmed V and J ends, which lost 4 bases and 5 bases, there was a span of 17 bases. Germline CDR1 is LNHDA and CDR2 is SQIVND (reference sequence). CDR3 length equals 15 residues. CDR3 residues: CASSTGDTSWYGYTF. The CDR3 DNA is TGTGCCAGTAGTACGGGGGACACGAGCTGGTATGGCTACACCTTC. Filled out from reference TRBV19 and TRBJ1-2, the complete variable domain reads DGGITQSPKYLFRKEGQNVTLSCEQNLNHDAMYWYRQDPGQGLRLIYYSQIVNDFQKGDIAEGYSVSREKKESFPLTVTSAQKNPTAFYLCASSTGDTSWYGYTFGSGTRLTVV.

The chain links TRBV27 to TRBJ2-6, with 7 bases fitting TRBD1. CDR1 and CDR2 (germline): MNHEY, SMNVEV (reference sequence). The CDR3 covers 20 residues. V lost 5 bases and J lost 4; bases outside the gene matches: 20. Here the CDR3 DNA reads TGTGCCAGCAGTCTAACAGGGGACCCCTTGATGACGGAGGGGGCCAACGTCCTGACTTTC. Protein product: CASSLTGDPLMTEGANVLTF.

V gene TRBV27 combines with J gene TRBJ2-2; D is unresolved. The germline V and J ends were trimmed by 5 bases and 0 bases, with 1 base remaining between them. CDR1 and CDR2 (germline): MNHEY, SMNVEV (reference sequence). The CDR3 length is 12 residues. The CDR3 bases are TGTGCCAGCAGTCCGAACACCGGGGAGCTGTTTTTT. Amino acids: CASSPNTGELFF.

The J gene is TRBJ2-2, the V gene TRBV7-6; D remains unclear. CDR1 and CDR2 (germline): SGHVS, FNYEAQ. The CDR3 consists of 11 residues. V was clipped by 8 bases and J by 2 bases, with 3 bases between them. CDR3 loop: CASGNTGELFF. The CDR3 DNA follows: TGTGCCAGCGGCAACACCGGGGAGCTGTTTTTT.

The rearrangement links TRBV6-5 to TRBJ2-1; D is perhaps TRBD2 (6 bases). The CDR3 runs to 16 residues. From germline, CDR1 is MNHEY and CDR2 SVGAGI. The V and J ends lost 6 bases and 4 bases respectively, with 19 bases between them. DNA of the CDR3: TGTGCCAGCAGACCGAATGGAGGGATCGGGTACAATGAGCAGTTCTTC. It is translated as CASRPNGGIGYNEQFF.

V gene TRBV7-2 combines with J gene TRBJ2-1; 13 positions match TRBD2. Germline CDR1 is SGHTA and CDR2 is FQGNSA. V lost 8 bases, J lost 10 bases, and 11 bases stayed unmatched. The CDR3 spans 15 residues. The CDR3 loop reads CASLPRLAGGLEQFF. For the CDR3, the DNA is TGTGCCAGCCTCCCGAGACTAGCGGGGGGACTCGAGCAGTTCTTC.

The rearrangement uses TRBV21-1 and TRBJ2-1. TRBV21-1 is deemed a pseudogene. There are 11 residues in the CDR3. The CDR3 DNA is TGTGCCAGTCCACCCTCCGATGAGCAGTTCTTC. Protein sequence: CASPPSDEQFF.

This clonotype ranks as medium-sized. The V gene is TRBV19, the J gene TRBJ2-2; D is possibly TRBD1 (5 bases). V shed 1 base and J shed 4 bases, with 16 bases lying between them. Germline-derived CDR1 and CDR2 are LNHDA and SQIVND (reference sequence). CDR3 size: 17 residues. The CDR3 nucleotides read TGTGCCAGTAGTATAGGGGTCGGCAGGGCAGGCACCGGGGAGCTGTTTTTT. Its translation is CASSIGVGRAGTGELFF.

This clonotype was seen more than once but under ten times. This chain links TRBV29-1 with TRBJ1-1; D gene unclear. Germline CDR1 reads SQVTM; CDR2 reads ANQGSEA. Trimming took 7 bases from V and 3 from J, leaving 12 bases between them. The CDR3 totals 12 residues. This chain's CDR3 is CSEGSSDTEAFF. Written as DNA, the CDR3 is TGCAGCGAAGGGTCCTCCGACACTGAAGCTTTCTTT.

The table lists this clonotype with a few counts. V gene TRBV5-5 combines with J gene TRBJ2-1; D remains unclear. Trimming cost V 4 bases and J 3 bases, with 11 bases left between them. Germline V lookup: CDR1 SGHKS, CDR2 YYEKEE (reference sequence). CDR3 length: 14 residues. The CDR3: CASSLGMDYNEQFF. The CDR3 DNA follows: TGTGCCAGCAGCCTCGGAATGGACTACAATGAGCAGTTCTTC.